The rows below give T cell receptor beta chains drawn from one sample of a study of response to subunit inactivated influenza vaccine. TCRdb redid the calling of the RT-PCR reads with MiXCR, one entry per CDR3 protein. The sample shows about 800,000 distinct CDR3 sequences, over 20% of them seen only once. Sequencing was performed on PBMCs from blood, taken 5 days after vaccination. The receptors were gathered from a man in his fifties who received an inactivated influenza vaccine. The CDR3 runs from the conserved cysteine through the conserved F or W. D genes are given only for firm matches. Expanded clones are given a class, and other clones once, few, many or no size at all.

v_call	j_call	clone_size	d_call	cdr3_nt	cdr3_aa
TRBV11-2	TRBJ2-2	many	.	TGTGCCAGCAGCTTAGACAGCGGGTCCGGGGAGCTGTTTTTT	CASSLDSGSGELFF
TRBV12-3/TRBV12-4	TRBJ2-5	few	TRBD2	TGTGCCAGCAGCGCCAGACTAGCGGCAACCCAGTACTTC	CASSARLAATQYF
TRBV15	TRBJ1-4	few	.	TGTGCCACCAGCCCAGGACAGTTCGATGAAAAACTGTTTTTT	CATSPGQFDEKLFF
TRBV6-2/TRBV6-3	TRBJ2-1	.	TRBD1	TGTGCCAGTAGACCCCCGGGACAGGGGGCCTATGAGCAGTTCTTC	CASRPPGQGAYEQFF
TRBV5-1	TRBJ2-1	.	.	TGCGCCAGCAGCTTAGAGAGCTACTCCTACAATGAGCAGTTCTTC	CASSLESYSYNEQFF
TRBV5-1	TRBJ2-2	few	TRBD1	TGCGCCAGCAGCCCGGACAGGGGGCGCCCCGGGGAGCTGTTTTTT	CASSPDRGRPGELFF
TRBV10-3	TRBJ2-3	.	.	TGTGCCATCAGTGTAGGTCTAGCGCACACAGATACGCAGTATTTT	CAISVGLAHTDTQYF
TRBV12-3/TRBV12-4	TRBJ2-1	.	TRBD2	TGTGCCGACAGACTAGCGGTATACAATGAGCAGTTCTTC	CADRLAVYNEQFF
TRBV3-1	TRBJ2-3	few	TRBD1	TGTGCCAGCAGCCCCACAGCCGGGACAGGGCGGACAGATACGCAGTATTTT	CASSPTAGTGRTDTQYF
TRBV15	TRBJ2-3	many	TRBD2	TGTGCCACCAGCAGAGATCAGCGGGAGGGATATACGCAGTATTTT	CATSRDQREGYTQYF
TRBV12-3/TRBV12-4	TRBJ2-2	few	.	TGTGCCAGCAGTTTAGCGCCGTTAACCGGGGAGCTGTTTTTT	CASSLAPLTGELFF
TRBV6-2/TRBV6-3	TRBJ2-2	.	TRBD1	TGTGCCAGCAGGGGGACAGAGAAGAACACCGGGGAGCTGTTTTTT	CASRGTEKNTGELFF
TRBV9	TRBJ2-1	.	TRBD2	TGTGCCAGCAGCGACGGGACTAGCGGGAGTTGGTATGAGCAGTTCTTC	CASSDGTSGSWYEQFF
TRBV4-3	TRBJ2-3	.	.	TGCGCCAGCAGCCAAGCTATAAGTGGGGCTACGTCGGGTGATACGCAGTATTTT	CASSQAISGATSGDTQYF
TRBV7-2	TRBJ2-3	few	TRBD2	TGTGCCAGCAGCCCACCGGGACTAGCGGTCACAGATACGCAGTATTTT	CASSPPGLAVTDTQYF
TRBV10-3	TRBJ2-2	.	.	TGTGCCATCGGTCCGGGAGTGGACTCCGGGGAGCTGTTTTTT	CAIGPGVDSGELFF
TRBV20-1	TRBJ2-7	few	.	TGCAGTGCTGGGGACACCTACGAGCAGTACTTC	CSAGDTYEQYF
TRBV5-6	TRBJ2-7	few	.	TGTGCCAGCAGCCAAACATCGGGGTCAGGGGCGAACGAGCAGTACTTC	CASSQTSGSGANEQYF
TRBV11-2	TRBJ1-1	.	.	TGTGCCAGCAGCCACCCGAACGGACAGTGGCACACTGAAGCTTTCTTT	CASSHPNGQWHTEAFF
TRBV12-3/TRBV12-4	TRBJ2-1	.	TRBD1	TGTGCCAGCAGTTCCTTGACAGGGGGCAAGAATGAGCAGTTCTTC	CASSSLTGGKNEQFF
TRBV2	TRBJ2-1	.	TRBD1	TGTGCCAGCAGTTTACAGGGGGCTGACTTTGAGCAGTTCTTC	CASSLQGADFEQFF
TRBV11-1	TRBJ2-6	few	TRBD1	TGTGCCAGCAGCTTAGCTAGTGGGACAGGGGTCCGCTCTGGGGCCAACGTCCTGACTTTC	CASSLASGTGVRSGANVLTF
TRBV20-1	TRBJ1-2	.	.	TGCAGTGCTTCTCCTAACAGGGGCTACACCTTC	CSASPNRGYTF
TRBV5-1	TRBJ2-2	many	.	TGCGCCAGCAGCTTGGATGGAGTTGGTGCCACCGGGGAGCTGTTTTTT	CASSLDGVGATGELFF
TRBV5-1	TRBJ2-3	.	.	TGCGCCAGCAAGGTTCCAGGCTCTAGCACAGATACGCAGTATTTT	CASKVPGSSTDTQYF
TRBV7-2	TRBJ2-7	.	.	TGTGCCAGCAGCCCCAGAACGGGAGTTGGCGAGCAGTACTTC	CASSPRTGVGEQYF
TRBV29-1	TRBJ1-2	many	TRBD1	TGCAGCGTTAACTCAGGGGGCGCGAACTATGGCTACACCTTC	CSVNSGGANYGYTF
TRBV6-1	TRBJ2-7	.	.	TGTGCCAGCAGTGAAGGGGCAGACGAGCAGTACTTC	CASSEGADEQYF
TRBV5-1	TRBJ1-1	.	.	TGCGCCAGCAGCTTGACGTCGGACAGTGAAGCTTTCTTT	CASSLTSDSEAFF
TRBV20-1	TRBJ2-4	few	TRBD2	TGCAGTGCTAGTGGACTAGCGGGGACCAAAAACATTCAGTACTTC	CSASGLAGTKNIQYF
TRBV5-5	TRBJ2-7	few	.	TGTGCCAGCAGCTTGTTTGACTCCTACGAGCAGTACTTC	CASSLFDSYEQYF
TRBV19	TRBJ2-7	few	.	TGTGCCAGTAGTATTGCCCCGAGGAGGGCGCGTTCCGACGAGCAGTACTTC	CASSIAPRRARSDEQYF
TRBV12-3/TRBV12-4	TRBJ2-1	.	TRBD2	TGTGCCAGCAGCGGCGGGACTAGCGCACTTAACAATGAGCAGTTCTTC	CASSGGTSALNNEQFF
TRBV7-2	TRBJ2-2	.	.	TGTGCCAGCAGCTTAGAGCGCTGGGGCTCCGGGGAGCTGTTTTTT	CASSLERWGSGELFF
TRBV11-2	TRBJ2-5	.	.	TGTGCCAGCAGCTTATACGGGGGCATTCAAGAGACCCAGTACTTC	CASSLYGGIQETQYF
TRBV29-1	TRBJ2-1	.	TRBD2	TGCAGCGTTGATGGGACTAGCGGGGGTTCGATGCGGCCCTTGAATGAGCAGTTCTTC	CSVDGTSGGSMRPLNEQFF
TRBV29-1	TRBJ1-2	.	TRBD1	TGCAGCGTCGGACAGGGGAACTACTATGGCTACACCTTC	CSVGQGNYYGYTF
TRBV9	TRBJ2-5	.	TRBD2	TGTGCCAGCAGCGAGACTAGCGGGGGGTATGAGACCCAGTACTTC	CASSETSGGYETQYF
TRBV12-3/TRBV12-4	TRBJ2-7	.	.	TGTGCCAGCAGCCCAGGGTGGAACGAGCAGTACTTC	CASSPGWNEQYF
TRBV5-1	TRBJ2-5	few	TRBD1	TGCGCCAGCAGCTTGGGTTCAGCGACAGGGGCCGAGACCCAGTACTTC	CASSLGSATGAETQYF
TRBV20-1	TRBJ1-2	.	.	TGCAGTGCTAGAGTTCTGGACCACCACACCTTC	CSARVLDHHTF
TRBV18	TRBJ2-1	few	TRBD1	TGTGCCAGCTCAACCGGACAGGTAGAAAATGAGCAGTTCTTC	CASSTGQVENEQFF
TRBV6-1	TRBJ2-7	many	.	TGTGCCAGCAGCCTAGAACAGGGTCGCGAGCAGTACTTC	CASSLEQGREQYF
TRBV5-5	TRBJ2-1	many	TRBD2	TGTGCCAGCAGCTTAGCGCTAGCGGGGAACAATGAGCAGTTCTTC	CASSLALAGNNEQFF
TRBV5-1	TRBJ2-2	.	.	TGCGCCAGCAACTCTAAGGCTACCTCAGGGGGGGAGCTGTTTTTT	CASNSKATSGGELFF
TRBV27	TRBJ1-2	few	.	TGTGCCAGCAGACACGGGACGATGGAGTATGGCTACACCTTC	CASRHGTMEYGYTF
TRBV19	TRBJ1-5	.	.	TGTGCCAGTAGTGATAAAGGGTTGGGCAATCAGCCCCAGCATTTT	CASSDKGLGNQPQHF
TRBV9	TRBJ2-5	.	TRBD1	TGTGCCAGCAGCGGACTGGGGACAGGCCAAGAGACCCAGTACTTC	CASSGLGTGQETQYF
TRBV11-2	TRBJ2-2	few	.	TGTGCCAGCAGCGAGGTCAGGGGGGCCGGGGAGCTGTTTTTT	CASSEVRGAGELFF
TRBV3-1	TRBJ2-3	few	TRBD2	TGTGCCAGCGTCGACGGGGGGGCCACAGATACGCAGTATTTT	CASVDGGATDTQYF
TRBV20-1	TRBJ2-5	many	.	TGCAGTGCTAGACCAGCAAATGGGGCAGAGACCCAGTACTTC	CSARPANGAETQYF
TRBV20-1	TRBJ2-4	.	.	TGCAGTGCTAGAGATTTGGCCAAAAACATTCAGTACTTC	CSARDLAKNIQYF
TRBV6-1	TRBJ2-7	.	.	TGTGCCAGCAGTGAAAGGGCACCTTACGGGCAGTACTTC	CASSERAPYGQYF
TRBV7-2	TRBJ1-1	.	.	TGTGCCAGCAGCTTAGCGGGTTGGGACACTGAAGCTTTCTTT	CASSLAGWDTEAFF
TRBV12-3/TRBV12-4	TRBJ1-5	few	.	TGTGCCAGCAGTACGAGGGGATGGGGCAATCAGCCCCAGCATTTT	CASSTRGWGNQPQHF
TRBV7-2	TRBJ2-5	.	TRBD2	TGTGCCAGCAGCAAGACTAGCGTGGGGCAAGAGACCCAGTACTTC	CASSKTSVGQETQYF